Presented here are 24 T cell receptor beta chains from one specimen sequenced in a study of cytomegalovirus exposure and HLA in healthy donors. The PCR had 60 Vbeta and 13 Jbeta primers. Assay used: immunoSEQ multiplex PCR; TCRdb lists only in-frame clones, some missing. The profile shows about 140,000 clones, 78% of them singletons. What was sequenced was PBMCs. Receptor source: a female donor in good health and CMV-seronegative.

The rearrangement joins TRBV7-9 to TRBJ2-7; TRBD2 aligns across 12 bases. V gave up 5 bases and J gave up 4 bases; unmatched junction bases: 6. Germline CDR1 SEHNR, CDR2 FQNEAQ (reference sequence). The CDR3 runs 15 residues. CDR3 in amino acids: CASSRLAGVSYEQYF. The CDR3 DNA reads TGTGCCAGCAGCCGACTAGCGGGAGTGAGTTACGAGCAGTACTTC.

The chain has TRBV7-6 and TRBJ2-1; 7 nucleotides line up with TRBD2. V shed 2 bases, J shed 8 bases, and the junction held 9 bases outside the gene matches. From germline, CDR1 is SGHVS and CDR2 FNYEAQ. This CDR3 contains 15 residues. Here the CDR3 DNA reads TGTGCCAGCAGCTTATCTCGGCTAGCGGCCGATGAGCAGTTCTTC. Protein: CASSLSRLAADEQFF.

This clone was detected only a few times. The V call is TRBV7-9, the J call TRBJ1-1, with D possibly TRBD1 on 5 matching bases. Germline CDR1 is SEHNR and CDR2 is FQNEAQ (reference sequence). Trimming took 8 bases from V and 0 from J, leaving 25 bases between them. This CDR3 spans 18 amino acids. CDR3 sequence: CASGDLQDALPMNTEAFF. The CDR3 nucleotides read TGTGCCAGCGGGGACTTACAGGATGCTTTACCGATGAACACTGAAGCTTTCTTT.

The V gene is TRBV30, the J gene TRBJ1-5; 9 bases agree with TRBD1. J was trimmed by 4 bases and V by 5 bases; bases with no gene match: 6. Germline loops: CDR1 GTSNPN, CDR2 SVGIG (reference sequence). There are 14 residues in the CDR3. CDR3 DNA: TGTGCCTGGTCTCCGGGACAGGGTAATCAGCCCCAGCATTTT. It is translated as CAWSPGQGNQPQHF.

This sequence joins TRBV7-2 and TRBJ2-2, with 9 positions matching TRBD1. This CDR3 spans 15 amino acids. Germline loops: CDR1 SGHTA, CDR2 FQGNSA. V trimming: 10 bases; J trimming: 7 bases; junction bases outside the gene matches: 13. The CDR3 sequence is CAKKTGTGFVGELFF. In DNA, the CDR3 is TGTGCCAAAAAAACGGGGACAGGGTTTGTCGGGGAGCTGTTTTTT.

V is TRBV7-9 and J is TRBJ1-6, with D perhaps TRBD1 (5 bases). Germline-derived CDR1 and CDR2 are SEHNR and FQNEAQ (reference sequence). The CDR3 covers 13 residues. Trimming removed 5 bases from V and 10 bases from J, with 12 bases in between. CDR3 amino acids: CASSPAGGSPLHF. Here the CDR3 DNA reads TGTGCCAGCAGCCCCGCCGGGGGATCACCCCTCCACTTT.

V is TRBV6-5 and J is TRBJ2-5; D unclear. TRBJ2-7 matches the DNA end more closely, so the J call is doubtful. The V gene's germline CDR1 is MNHEY and CDR2 SVGAGI. The CDR3 is 13 amino acids. The CDR3 here is CASSPVVTYEQYF. The CDR3 nucleotides read TGTGCCAGCAGCCCGGTTGTTACCTACGAGCAGTACTTC.

V gene TRBV27 combines with J gene TRBJ2-2; D uncertain. Trimming removed 2 bases from V and 5 bases from J, with 9 bases in between. From germline, CDR1 is MNHEY and CDR2 SMNVEV (reference sequence). The CDR3 runs 14 residues. Here the CDR3 reads CASSLNYITGELFF. The CDR3 DNA follows: TGTGCCAGCAGTTTAAATTATATTACCGGGGAGCTGTTTTTT.

The CDR3 here is CASSYEHRGAPQHF. CDR3 nucleotides: TGTGCCAGCAGCTACGAACACAGGGGCGCACCCCAGCATTTT. This rearrangement joins TRBV6-6 to TRBJ1-5, with TRBD1 matching 7 bases. The junction had 12 bases not matched to a gene; V was cut back by 6 bases and J by 10 bases. The CDR3 extends over 14 amino acids. Per germline, CDR1 MNHNY and CDR2 SVGAGI (reference sequence).

The rearrangement joins TRBV30 to TRBJ2-2, with 15 bases fitting TRBD2. Trimming took 2 bases from V and 4 from J; bases not matched to a gene: 17. Germline V lookup: CDR1 GTSNPN, CDR2 SVGIG (reference sequence). This CDR3 region has 21 residues. DNA of the CDR3: TGTGCCTGGAGTCGGATGGTGACCGGGACTAGCGGGAGGAGAGGCACCGGGGAGCTGTTTTTT. This translates into CAWSRMVTGTSGRRGTGELFF.

To note about this clone: This same CDR3 is encoded by further DNA sequences in the sample. This chain joins TRBV20-1 and TRBJ2-7; D not certain. This CDR3 has 11 residues. CDR1 is DFQATT and CDR2 is SNEGSKA in the germline V gene (reference sequence). Trimming took 1 base from V and 3 from J, leaving 4 bases between them. The CDR3 coding sequence is TGCAGTGCTAGAGGAGGCTACGAGCAGTACTTC. Its translation: CSARGGYEQYF.

The chain joins TRBV28 to TRBJ1-1; D is unresolved. CDR1 is MDHEN, CDR2 SYDVKM, per germline. With 2 bases removed from V and 3 bases from J, the gap between germline ends came to 16 bases. The CDR3 extends over 16 amino acids. DNA for the CDR3: TGTGCCAGCAGTTTAAGGTGGTTCCGGCGGGACACTGAAGCTTTCTTT. This sequence encodes CASSLRWFRRDTEAFF. The whole variable domain, filled in from reference TRBV28 and TRBJ1-1, reads DVKVTQSSRYLVKRTGEKVFLECVQDMDHENMFWYRQDPGLGLRLIYFSYDVKMKEKGDIPEGYSVSREKKERFSLILESASTNQTSMYLCASSLRWFRRDTEAFFGQGTRLTVV.

The chain employs TRBV27 and TRBJ2-7; 7 bases agree with TRBD1. The CDR3 runs 13 residues. V lost 6 bases and J lost 3; bases outside the gene matches: 5. Germline values: CDR1 MNHEY, CDR2 SMNVEV (reference sequence). The CDR3 region is CASSRDSGYEQYF. CDR3 coding DNA: TGTGCCAGCAGCCGGGACAGCGGCTACGAGCAGTACTTC.

The chain couples TRBV19 to TRBJ2-6, with 7 bases matching TRBD1. Germline CDR1 reads LNHDA; CDR2 reads SQIVND (reference sequence). V shed 1 base and J 4 bases; nucleotides not matched to a gene: 10. This CDR3 has 18 residues. The CDR3 protein is CASSIGFRGSQGANVLTF. The CDR3 DNA reads TGTGCCAGTAGTATAGGATTCAGGGGGTCGCAAGGGGCCAACGTCCTGACTTTC.

The chain couples TRBV7-9 to TRBJ2-7; D may be TRBD1 (5 bases). CDR1 is SEHNR and CDR2 is FQNEAQ in the germline V gene (reference sequence). The CDR3 has 12 amino acids. V lost 3 bases and J 12 bases, leaving 15 bases between the germline ends. This CDR3 is CASSLGQGRGYF. CDR3 DNA sequence: TGTGCCAGCAGCTTGGGTCAGGGAAGGGGGTACTTC.

The sample holds one count of this clone. The chain uses TRBV14 and TRBJ1-4; no definite D call. This CDR3 has 12 residues. Trimming stripped 2 bases from V and 8 bases from J, with 6 bases between. CDR1 SGHDN and CDR2 FVKESK come from the germline V gene. CDR3 loop: CASSQFREKLFF. CDR3 sequence (DNA): TGTGCCAGCAGCCAATTCCGGGAAAAACTGTTTTTT.

CDR3 nucleotides: TGCGCCAGCAGCTTGGGGCTAGCGGGAGAATGGGAGACCCAGTACTTC. Translation gives CASSLGLAGEWETQYF. This chain joins TRBV5-1 and TRBJ2-5; 10 bases are shared with TRBD2. The germline V gene encodes CDR1 SGHRS and CDR2 YFSETQ. V lost 0 bases, J lost 5 bases, and 7 bases stayed unmatched. The CDR3 runs 16 residues.

This clone was detected once. The chain uses TRBV6-4 and TRBJ2-1; D is ambiguous. CDR3 length equals 13 residues. The V gene's germline CDR1 is MRHNA and CDR2 SNTAGT. V was pared by 0 bases and J by 5 bases, with 5 bases between. The DNA for the CDR3 is TGTGCCAGCAGTGACTCAGCTAACAATGAGCAGTTCTTC. Translated, it gives CASSDSANNEQFF.

This clone was detected only once. This rearrangement joins TRBV5-5 to TRBJ2-7, with D perhaps TRBD1 (6 bases). Trimming took off 4 bases at V and 4 bases at J, with 15 bases between the two ends. Germline V gives CDR1 SGHKS, CDR2 YYEKEE (reference sequence). The CDR3 has 14 residues. CDR3 in amino acids: CASSPDSELYEQYF. The CDR3 DNA is TGTGCCAGCAGCCCGGACAGCGAACTATACGAGCAGTACTTC. Filled out from reference TRBV5-5 and TRBJ2-7, the complete variable domain reads DAGVTQSPTHLIKTRGQQVTLRCSPISGHKSVSWYQQVLGQGPQFIFQYYEKEERGRGNFPDRFSARQFPNYSSELNVNALLLGDSALYLCASSPDSELYEQYFGPGTRLTVT.

In its sample, this clone was seen a few times. The chain uses TRBV6-6 and TRBJ2-7, with 8 bases fitting TRBD1. The CDR3 totals 14 residues. Trimming cost V 7 bases and J 3 bases; bases outside gene matches: 8. Germline V gene sequence: CDR1 MNHNY, CDR2 SVGAGI (reference sequence). DNA of the CDR3: TGTGCCAGCAACCCGACAGGGGTCCACTACGAGCAGTACTTC. It specifies CASNPTGVHYEQYF.

The chain uses TRBV5-8 and TRBJ1-1, with unresolved D. Germline values: CDR1 SGHTS, CDR2 YDEGEE. The CDR3 has 14 amino acids. The ends were cut back, 0 bases at V and 0 bases at J, with 6 bases in the middle. The CDR3 nucleotides read TGTGCCAGCAGCTTGGCCACAGTGAACACTGAAGCTTTCTTT. Protein sequence: CASSLATVNTEAFF.

The chain employs TRBV4-2 and TRBJ2-6, with 10 nucleotides matching TRBD1. V lost 1 base to trimming and J lost 0 bases; unmatched junction nucleotides: 9. CDR1 is LGHNA and CDR2 is YNFKEQ in the germline V gene. CDR3 size: 20 residues. The CDR3 sequence is CASSQARTGGISSGANVLTF. The CDR3 DNA reads as TGTGCCAGCAGCCAAGCTCGGACAGGGGGAATTTCCTCTGGGGCCAACGTCCTGACTTTC.

The chain links TRBV13 to TRBJ2-5, with 9 bases aligning to TRBD1. With the DNA end fitting TRBJ2-7 better, the J assignment may be wrong. This CDR3 has 14 amino acids. CDR1 and CDR2 from the germline V gene are PRHDT and FYEKMQ (reference sequence). CDR3 in DNA: TGTGCCAGCAGCTTAAGCCGGGACAGGGACGAGCAGTACTTC. Protein product: CASSLSRDRDEQYF.

This chain uses TRBV6-1 with TRBJ1-2; maybe TRBD1 (5 bases). The CDR3 length is 12 residues. CDR1 is MNHNS, CDR2 SASEGT, per germline. The V gene lost 2 bases and the J gene lost 8 bases, with 9 bases spanning the gap. The CDR3 DNA reads as TGTGCCAGCAGTGAATTAAAGGGGGGCTACACCTTC. Protein sequence: CASSELKGGYTF.